This section outlines one T cell receptor (beta chain) sequence together with its context. Its antigen is unidentified. These data originate in a study of T cell clusters in autoimmune cytopenias. Across the whole study: Per sample, median TRB depth was roughly 50,000 reads, yielding a median roughly 2,000 distinct clonotypes.

The length of the CDR3 is 14 residues. The V gene's germline CDR1 is SGHRS and CDR2 YFSETQ. About 39,000 genome equivalents of blood DNA were amplified for TRB. Regarding the study as a whole: Clustering suggested that physiological T cell clusters were missing in primary autoimmune cytopenia patients. Exclusive TRB clusters were 2.5 to 3-fold more numerous in healthy donors than in active autoimmune hepatitis.

TRB was amplified by touch-down multiplex PCR, primer pools A and B combined. TCRdb re-analyzed the multiplex PCR reads; it lists each CDR3 protein once, without DNA. Its table records under 3,500 distinct CDR3 sequences. This chain links TRBV5-1 with TRBJ2-5; the TCRdb D gene call, TRBD1, has no DNA to confirm it. The specimen was peripheral blood. The receptor was isolated from a human donor with an autoimmune cytopenia, with autoimmune hepatitis or in good health (not recorded which). The CDR3 sequence is CASGNQGAQETQYF. The variable domain in full, with the rest retrieved from reference TRBV5-1 and TRBJ2-5, is KAGVTQTPRYLIKTRGQQVTLSCSPISGHRSVSWYQQTPGQGLQFLFEYFSETQRNKGNFPGRFSGRQFSNSRSEMNVSTLELGDSALYLCASGNQGAQETQYFGPGTRLLVL.